These 9 T cell receptor beta chains were all obtained from the same sample, sequenced in a study of a mutant IDH1 vaccine in newly diagnosed glioma. The repertoire was sequenced with immunoSEQ multiplex PCR; TCRdb's copy has only in-frame clones and lacks some. The table shows some 40,000 clones, with over 70% occurring only once. No antigens are known for them. Described time point: week 11, during vaccination. Each vaccine dose was 300 ug of mutant IDH1 20-mer peptide, with topical imiquimod. This specimen was peripheral blood mononuclear cells (PBMCs), taken from a glioma patient whose treatment included an IDH1 peptide vaccine. These receptor sequences come from a woman aged 30 to 39 with glioma. Some clones in this sample may be carry-over from other donors' samples.

This chain links TRBV12-5 with TRBJ1-2; 10 bases map to TRBD1. With V trimmed by 3 bases and J by 2 bases, 6 bases remained unmatched. CDR3 length: 16 amino acids. CDR1 LGHNT and CDR2 FRNRAP come from the germline V gene. CDR3 sequence: CASGFPPGQGNYGYTF. Here the CDR3 DNA reads TGTGCTAGTGGTTTCCCCCCGGGACAGGGGAACTATGGCTACACCTTC.

This chain uses TRBV6-5 with TRBJ2-1; TRBD2 aligns across 7 bases. V was clipped by 1 base and J by 5 bases; unmatched bases: 2. The CDR3 spans 14 residues. The germline V gene encodes CDR1 MNHEY and CDR2 SVGAGI. The CDR3 region is CASSYWGGNNEQFF. The CDR3 DNA is TGTGCCAGCAGTTACTGGGGAGGGAACAATGAGCAGTTCTTC.

The chain links TRBV9 to TRBJ2-2; D possibly corresponds to TRBD2 (5 bases). The CDR3 runs 13 residues. Germline CDR1 is SGDLS and CDR2 is YYNGEE. Trimming removed 7 bases at V and 0 bases at J, with 7 bases between. The chain's CDR3 is CASGSANTGELFF. CDR3 in DNA: TGTGCCAGCGGGAGCGCGAACACCGGGGAGCTGTTTTTT.

The chain is built from TRBV6-5 and TRBJ2-1; the match to TRBD1 covers 10 bases. Germline V gene sequence: CDR1 MNHEY, CDR2 SVGAGI. CDR3 size: 15 residues. Germline trimming cut 5 bases from V and 1 base from J; bases unmatched to any gene: 2. CDR3 loop: CASSRQGASYNEQFF. In nucleotides, the CDR3 is TGTGCCAGCAGTCGACAGGGGGCATCCTACAATGAGCAGTTCTTC.

The chain carries TRBV10-1 and TRBJ2-7, with D unclear. CDR3 length equals 14 residues. Deletions cut 7 bases from V and 1 base from J, with 14 bases between. Per germline, CDR1 WNHNN and CDR2 SYGVQD (reference sequence). The CDR3 here is CASKPRGKSYEQYF. The CDR3 DNA sequence: TGCGCCAGCAAACCCCGTGGCAAGTCCTACGAGCAGTACTTC.

The CDR3 loop is CASTDGWGDEETQYF. DNA of the CDR3: TGTGCCAGCACAGACGGGTGGGGGGACGAAGAGACCCAGTACTTC. V is TRBV7-9 and J is TRBJ2-5, with a tentative D call TRBD2 (6 bases). Germline CDR1 is SEHNR and CDR2 is FQNEAQ (reference sequence). This CDR3 has 15 amino acids. The V gene lost 7 bases and the J gene lost 3 bases, with 18 bases spanning the gap.

The chain is built from TRBV6-4 and TRBJ1-2; 11 bases line up with TRBD1. V was pared by 7 bases and J by 5 bases, with 9 bases of the junction left unmatched. This CDR3 has 15 residues. Germline CDR1 MRHNA, CDR2 SNTAGT. CDR3 bases: TGTGCCAGCATTAGGGGGGACAGGGGGAATTATGGCTACACCTTC. Translated: CASIRGDRGNYGYTF.

The V gene is TRBV10-1, the J gene TRBJ2-1; tentatively, D is TRBD1 (5 bases). Germline assignment: CDR1 WNHNN and CDR2 SYGVQD (reference sequence). V was trimmed by 4 bases and J by 6 bases, leaving 13 bases between them. The CDR3 sequence is 14 residues long. DNA for the CDR3: TGCGCCAGCAGTGCGGCGGCAGGGTTCAATGAGCAGTTCTTC. Its protein is CASSAAAGFNEQFF.

The chain carries TRBV18 and TRBJ1-2; D is possibly TRBD1 (6 bases). CDR3 length equals 14 residues. With 3 bases removed from V and 4 bases from J, the gap between germline ends came to 12 bases. Germline V CDR1 and CDR2: KGHSH, LQKENI. The CDR3 sequence: CASSPRTDPYGYTF. The CDR3 bases are TGTGCCAGCTCACCTCGGACAGACCCCTATGGCTACACCTTC.